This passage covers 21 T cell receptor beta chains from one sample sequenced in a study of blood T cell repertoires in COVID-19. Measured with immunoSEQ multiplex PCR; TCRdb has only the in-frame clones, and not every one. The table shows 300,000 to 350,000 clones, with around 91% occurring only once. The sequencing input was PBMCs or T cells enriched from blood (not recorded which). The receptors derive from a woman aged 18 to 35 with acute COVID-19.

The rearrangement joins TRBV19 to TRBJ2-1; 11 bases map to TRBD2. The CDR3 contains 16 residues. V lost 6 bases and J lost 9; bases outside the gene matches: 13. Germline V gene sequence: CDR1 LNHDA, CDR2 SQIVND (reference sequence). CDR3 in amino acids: CASSRTSTSGGGEQFF. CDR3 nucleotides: TGTGCCAGTAGCCGCACTTCCACTAGCGGGGGCGGTGAGCAGTTCTTC.

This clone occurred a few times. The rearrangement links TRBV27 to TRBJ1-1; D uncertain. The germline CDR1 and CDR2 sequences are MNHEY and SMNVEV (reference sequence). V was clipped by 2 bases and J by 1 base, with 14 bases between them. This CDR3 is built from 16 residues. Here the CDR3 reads CASSLVPELRNTEAFF. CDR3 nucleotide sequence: TGTGCCAGCAGTTTAGTCCCTGAACTAAGGAACACTGAAGCTTTCTTT.

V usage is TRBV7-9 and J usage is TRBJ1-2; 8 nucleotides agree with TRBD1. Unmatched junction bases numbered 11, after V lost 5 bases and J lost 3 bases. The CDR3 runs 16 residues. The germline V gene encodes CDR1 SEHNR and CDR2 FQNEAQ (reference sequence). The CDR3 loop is CASSPYSQGEDYGYTF. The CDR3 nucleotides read TGTGCCAGCAGCCCCTACTCACAGGGGGAGGACTATGGCTACACCTTC. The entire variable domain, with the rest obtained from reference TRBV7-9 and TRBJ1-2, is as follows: DTGVSQNPRHKITKRGQNVTFRCDPISEHNRLYWYRQTLGQGPEFLTYFQNEAQLEKSRLLSDRFSAERPKGSFSTLEIQRTEQGDSAMYLCASSPYSQGEDYGYTFGSGTRLTVV.

The CDR3 region has the DNA TGTGCCAGCAGCTTAGGACAGGGGGGAATCATGGGTTCACCCCTCCACTTT. Translating it yields CASSLGQGGIMGSPLHF. The chain has TRBV7-9 and TRBJ1-6, with TRBD1 matching over 9 bases. Germline V gene lookup returns CDR1 SEHNR and CDR2 FQNEAQ (reference sequence). Trimming took 1 base from V and 9 from J; bases not matched to a gene: 10. The CDR3 is 17 residues long.

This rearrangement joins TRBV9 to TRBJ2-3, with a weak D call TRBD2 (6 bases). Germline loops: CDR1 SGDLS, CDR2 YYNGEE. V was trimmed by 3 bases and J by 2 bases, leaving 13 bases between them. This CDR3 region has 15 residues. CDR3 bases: TGTGCCAGCAGCGGGGGGACTGACAACACAGATACGCAGTATTTT. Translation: CASSGGTDNTDTQYF.

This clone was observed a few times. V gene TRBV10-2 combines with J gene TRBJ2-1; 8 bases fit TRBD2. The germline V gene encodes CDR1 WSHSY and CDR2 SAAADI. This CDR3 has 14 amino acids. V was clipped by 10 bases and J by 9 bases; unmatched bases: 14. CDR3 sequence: CATILAGLGSEQFF. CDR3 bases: TGCGCCACCATCCTAGCGGGCTTAGGGAGTGAGCAGTTCTTC.

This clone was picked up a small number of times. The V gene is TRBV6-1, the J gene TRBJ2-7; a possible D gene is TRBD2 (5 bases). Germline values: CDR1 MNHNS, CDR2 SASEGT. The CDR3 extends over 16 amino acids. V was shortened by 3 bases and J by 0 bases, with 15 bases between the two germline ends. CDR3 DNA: TGTGCCAGCAGTGAGATCCCGAGGGTTAGCTCCTACGAGCAGTACTTC. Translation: CASSEIPRVSSYEQYF.

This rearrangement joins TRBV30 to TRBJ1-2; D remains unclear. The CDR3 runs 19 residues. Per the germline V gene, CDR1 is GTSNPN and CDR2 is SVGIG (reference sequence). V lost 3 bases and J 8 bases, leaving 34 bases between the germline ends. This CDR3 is CAWRDSKPGRTRKRRGYTF. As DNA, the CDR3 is TGTGCCTGGAGAGACTCTAAACCTGGCCGGACTCGTAAACGGCGGGGCTACACCTTC. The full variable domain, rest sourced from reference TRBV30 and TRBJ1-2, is SQTIHQWPATLVQPVGSPLSLECTVEGTSNPNLYWYRQAAGRGLQLLFYSVGIGQISSEVPQNLSASRPQDRQFILSSKKLLLSDSGFYLCAWRDSKPGRTRKRRGYTFGSGTRLTVV.

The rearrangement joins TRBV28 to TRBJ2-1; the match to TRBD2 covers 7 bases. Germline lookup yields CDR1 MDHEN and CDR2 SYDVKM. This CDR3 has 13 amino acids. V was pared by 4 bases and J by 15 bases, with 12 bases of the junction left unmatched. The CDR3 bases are TGTGCCAGCAGTTCACGAGTTACGGGAGGAGGGTTCTTC. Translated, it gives CASSSRVTGGGFF.

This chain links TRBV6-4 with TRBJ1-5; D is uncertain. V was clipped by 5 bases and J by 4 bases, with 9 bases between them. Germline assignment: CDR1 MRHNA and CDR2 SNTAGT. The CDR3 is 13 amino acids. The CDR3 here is CASSRQENQPQHF. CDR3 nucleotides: TGTGCCAGCAGTAGGCAGGAAAATCAGCCCCAGCATTTT.

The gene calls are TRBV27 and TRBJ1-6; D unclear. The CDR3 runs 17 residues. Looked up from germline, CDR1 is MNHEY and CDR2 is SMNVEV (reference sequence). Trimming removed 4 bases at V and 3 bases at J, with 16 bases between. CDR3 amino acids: CASSSGLVTDYNSPLHF. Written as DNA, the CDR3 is TGTGCCAGCAGTTCAGGTTTAGTCACGGACTATAATTCACCCCTCCACTTT.

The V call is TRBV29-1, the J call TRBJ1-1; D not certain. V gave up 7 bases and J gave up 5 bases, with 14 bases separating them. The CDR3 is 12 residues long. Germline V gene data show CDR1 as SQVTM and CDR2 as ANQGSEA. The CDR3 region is CSASVLPTEAFF. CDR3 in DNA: TGCAGCGCTTCGGTCCTGCCAACTGAAGCTTTCTTT.

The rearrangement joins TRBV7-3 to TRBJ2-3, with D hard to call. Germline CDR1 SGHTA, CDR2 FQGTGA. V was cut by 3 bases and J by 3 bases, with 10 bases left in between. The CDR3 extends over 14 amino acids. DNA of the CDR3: TGTGCCAGCAGCTTGCTCGGTGCAACAGATACGCAGTATTTT. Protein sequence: CASSLLGATDTQYF.

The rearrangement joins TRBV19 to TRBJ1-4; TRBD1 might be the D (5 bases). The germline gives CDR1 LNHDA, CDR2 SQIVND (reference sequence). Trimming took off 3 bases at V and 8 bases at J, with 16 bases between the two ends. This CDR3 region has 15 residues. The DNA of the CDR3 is TGTGCCAGTAGTATTGGGGGGTCCCTCGGGGAAAAACTGTTTTTT. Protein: CASSIGGSLGEKLFF.

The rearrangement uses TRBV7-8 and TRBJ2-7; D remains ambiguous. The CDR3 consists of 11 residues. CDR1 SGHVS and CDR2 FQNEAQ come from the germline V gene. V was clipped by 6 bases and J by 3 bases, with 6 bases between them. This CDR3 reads CASRENYEQYF. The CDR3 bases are TGTGCCAGCAGAGAGAACTACGAGCAGTACTTC.

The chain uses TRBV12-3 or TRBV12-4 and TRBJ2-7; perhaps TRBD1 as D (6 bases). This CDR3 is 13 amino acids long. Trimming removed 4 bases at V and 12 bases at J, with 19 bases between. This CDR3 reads CASSSPEGHRRYF. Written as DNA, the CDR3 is TGTGCCAGCAGTTCACCCGAGGGACATCGGCGGTACTTC.

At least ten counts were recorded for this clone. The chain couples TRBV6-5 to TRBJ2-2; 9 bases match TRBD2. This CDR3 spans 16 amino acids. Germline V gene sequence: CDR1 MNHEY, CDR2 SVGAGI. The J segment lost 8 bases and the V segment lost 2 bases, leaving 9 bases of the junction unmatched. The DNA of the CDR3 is TGTGCCAGCAGTTACCCCCGTTCTAGCGGGAAGGGGGAGCTGTTTTTT. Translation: CASSYPRSSGKGELFF.

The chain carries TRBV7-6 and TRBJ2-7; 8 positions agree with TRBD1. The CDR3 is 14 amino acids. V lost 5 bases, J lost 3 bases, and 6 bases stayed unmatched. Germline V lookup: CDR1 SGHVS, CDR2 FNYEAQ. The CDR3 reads CASSKWGQDYEQYF. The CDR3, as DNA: TGTGCCAGCAGCAAGTGGGGACAGGACTACGAGCAGTACTTC.

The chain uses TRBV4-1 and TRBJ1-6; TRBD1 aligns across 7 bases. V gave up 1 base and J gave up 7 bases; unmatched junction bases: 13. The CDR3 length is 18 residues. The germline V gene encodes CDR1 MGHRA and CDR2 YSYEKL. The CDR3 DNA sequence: TGCGCCAGCAGCCAAGCCCCCTTAAGGGACAGATTAAATTCACCCCTCCACTTT. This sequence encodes CASSQAPLRDRLNSPLHF.

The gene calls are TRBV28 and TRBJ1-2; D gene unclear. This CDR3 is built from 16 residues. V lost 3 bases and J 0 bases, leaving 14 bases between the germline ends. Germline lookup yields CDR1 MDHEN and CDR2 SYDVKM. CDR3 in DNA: TGTGCCAGCAGTTTCCCCGTCCCTTTAGCTAACTATGGCTACACCTTC. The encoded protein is CASSFPVPLANYGYTF.

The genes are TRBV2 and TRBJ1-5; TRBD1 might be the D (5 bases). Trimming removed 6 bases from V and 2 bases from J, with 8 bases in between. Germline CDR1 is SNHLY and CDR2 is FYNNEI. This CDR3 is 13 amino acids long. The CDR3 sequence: CASRQDGNQPQHF. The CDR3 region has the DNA TGTGCCAGCAGACAGGATGGCAATCAGCCCCAGCATTTT.